Presented here are 9 T cell receptor beta chains from one specimen sequenced in a study of T cells in Graves' hyperthyroidism and ophthalmopathy. RNA transcripts provided the source from which TCR beta CDR3 regions were amplified. HTBI primers were used for first-round RT-PCR of the TCR CDR3. One entry per CDR3 protein results from TCRdb running MiXCR on the multiplex PCR reads. The data hold 480,000 or so distinct CDR3 sequences, with 40% to 50% observed a single time. Sequencing was performed on peripheral blood or thyroid tissue (not recorded which). These receptors came from an adult woman with Graves' disease, either hyperthyroidism or ophthalmopathy (not recorded which).

The genes are TRBV10-2 and TRBJ2-5, with 7 nucleotides matching TRBD2. The germline V gene has CDR1 WSHSY and CDR2 SAAADI. After removal of 2 bases from V and 7 bases from J, the junction contained 10 bases not matched to a gene. The CDR3 length is 15 residues. CDR3 nucleotides: TGCGCCAGCAGTGAGCCTGGGGGAGGGATGGGGACCCAGTACTTC. Translating gives CASSEPGGGMGTQYF.

The V call is TRBV20-1, the J call TRBJ2-2, with TRBD1 identical over 10 bases. This CDR3 comprises 15 residues. Trimming removed 3 bases from V and 4 bases from J; junction bases left unmatched: 5. Germline V lookup: CDR1 DFQATT, CDR2 SNEGSKA (reference sequence). The CDR3 DNA reads as TGCAGTGCTAGCGCCGGGACAGGGGTCACCGGGGAGCTGTTTTTT. Translating gives CSASAGTGVTGELFF.

The V and J genes are TRBV7-9 and TRBJ1-2; no reliable D call. This CDR3 contains 14 residues. V lost 7 bases and J lost 4, with 16 bases in between. Germline V gene data show CDR1 as SEHNR and CDR2 as FQNEAQ (reference sequence). In nucleotides, the CDR3 is TGTGCCAGCACCCTAGGCGTTGACATCTATGGCTACACCTTC. This sequence encodes CASTLGVDIYGYTF.

V is TRBV7-2 and J is TRBJ1-5; D is perhaps TRBD1 (6 bases). CDR3 length: 14 residues. Looked up from germline, CDR1 is SGHTA and CDR2 is FQGNSA. The V gene lost 1 base and the J gene lost 6 bases, with 10 bases spanning the gap. The CDR3 DNA is TGTGCCAGCAGCTTAGTCGAGGGGGGTCAGCCCCAGCATTTT. Protein sequence: CASSLVEGGQPQHF.

The J gene is TRBJ2-1, the V gene TRBV7-2; TRBD2 aligns across 7 bases. The length of the CDR3 is 15 residues. Trimming removed 1 base from V and 10 bases from J; junction bases left unmatched: 10. CDR1 and CDR2 (germline): SGHTA, FQGNSA. Here the CDR3 reads CASSLGLAYAGEQFF. DNA for the CDR3: TGTGCCAGCAGCTTAGGACTAGCATACGCCGGGGAGCAGTTCTTC.

The V call is TRBV19, the J call TRBJ2-7; 8 nucleotides agree with TRBD2. V was pared by 6 bases and J by 3 bases, with 4 bases of the junction left unmatched. The CDR3 length is 13 residues. Germline values: CDR1 LNHDA, CDR2 SQIVND (reference sequence). Here the CDR3 DNA reads TGTGCCAGTAGCACGGGACTAGTCTACGAGCAGTACTTC. Residues: CASSTGLVYEQYF.

The chain employs TRBV29-1 and TRBJ2-5; D is perhaps TRBD2 (5 bases). The CDR3 length is 9 residues. CDR1 SQVTM and CDR2 ANQGSEA come from the germline V gene. The CDR3 reads CNRGETQYF. DNA for the CDR3: TGCAACCGGGGAGAGACCCAGTACTTC.

V usage is TRBV20-1 and J usage is TRBJ2-5, with 9 bases aligning to TRBD2. Germline lookup yields CDR1 DFQATT and CDR2 SNEGSKA (reference sequence). There are 15 residues in the CDR3. Trimming took 3 bases from V and 5 from J; bases not matched to a gene: 10. CDR3 amino acids: CSASLAGWSWETQYF. CDR3 DNA: TGCAGTGCTAGCCTAGCGGGATGGTCTTGGGAGACCCAGTACTTC.

The sample holds one count of this clonotype. This rearrangement joins TRBV6-1 to TRBJ2-7; TRBD1 might be the D (6 bases). The V gene lost 1 base and the J gene lost 2 bases, with 12 bases spanning the gap. Germline V CDR1 and CDR2: MNHNS, SASEGT. The CDR3 contains 15 residues. The CDR3 is CASSEGAGETYEQYF. The CDR3 coding sequence is TGTGCCAGCAGTGAAGGAGCAGGGGAAACCTACGAGCAGTACTTC.